These T cell receptor beta chains were read from a single sample in a study of blood T cell repertoires in COVID-19. Method: immunoSEQ multiplex PCR; TCRdb's copy keeps in-frame clones and lacks some. The table records about 110,000 clones, approximately 86% of them present only once. The specimen was peripheral blood. The receptor set was obtained from a man aged 40-49 years with acute or convalescent COVID-19. Each CDR3 is given with its conserved first and last residue. The D gene is left open where the match is weak. A clone size is listed for some rows: how often the clone was seen (once, few, many), or a class if it is expanded.

j_gene: TRBJ1-1; abundance: -; len: 11; d_gene: -; v_gene: TRBV19; CDR3nt: TGTGCCAGTAGTGACAGGACTGAAGCTTTCTTT; CDR3aa: CASSDRTEAFF
j_gene: TRBJ1-4; abundance: few; len: 14; d_gene: -; v_gene: TRBV6-5; CDR3nt: TGTGCCAGCAGGCCCAGACAGTACGGTGAAAAACTGTTTTTT; CDR3aa: CASRPRQYGEKLFF
j_gene: TRBJ2-1; abundance: -; len: 16; d_gene: TRBD2; v_gene: TRBV11-2; CDR3nt: TGTGCCAGCAGCTTAGACCCTAGCGGAGGGTACAATGAGCAGTTCTTC; CDR3aa: CASSLDPSGGYNEQFF
j_gene: TRBJ2-7; abundance: few; len: 16; d_gene: TRBD2; v_gene: TRBV3-1/TRBV3-2; CDR3nt: TGTGCCAGCAGCCGAAGATCGTTGACTAGCGGGGGTTGGCAGTACTTC; CDR3aa: CASSRRSLTSGGWQYF
j_gene: TRBJ2-5; abundance: -; len: 16; d_gene: TRBD2; v_gene: TRBV12-5; CDR3nt: TGTGCTAGTGGTTTGGTACTAGCGGAAAAACAAGAGACCCAGTACTTC; CDR3aa: CASGLVLAEKQETQYF
j_gene: TRBJ1-4; abundance: -; len: 16; d_gene: -; v_gene: TRBV18; CDR3nt: TGTGCCAGCTCACCACCAGGACGACAGCTTAATGAAAAACTGTTTTTT; CDR3aa: CASSPPGRQLNEKLFF
j_gene: TRBJ2-1; abundance: -; len: 15; d_gene: TRBD2; v_gene: TRBV24-1; CDR3nt: TGTGCCACCAGTGACCGGAGACTAGCCAGAGATGAGCAGTTCTTC; CDR3aa: CATSDRRLARDEQFF
j_gene: TRBJ2-2; abundance: -; len: 14; d_gene: TRBD2; v_gene: TRBV5-1; CDR3nt: TGCGCCAGCAGCCGGGGGGTGAACACCGGGGAGCTGTTTTTT; CDR3aa: CASSRGVNTGELFF
j_gene: TRBJ1-2; abundance: -; len: 15; d_gene: -; v_gene: TRBV29-1; CDR3nt: TGCAGCGTTGAAGCTGGTTACAGGGACGTGAACGGCTACACCTTC; CDR3aa: CSVEAGYRDVNGYTF
j_gene: TRBJ1-2; abundance: few; len: 17; d_gene: TRBD1; v_gene: TRBV6-1; CDR3nt: TGTGCCAGCAGTGAGACACAGGGGGCGCTCAGTAACTATGGCTACACCTTC; CDR3aa: CASSETQGALSNYGYTF
j_gene: TRBJ1-6; abundance: -; len: 17; d_gene: TRBD1; v_gene: TRBV27; CDR3nt: TGTGCCAGCAGCCCATTATCGACAGGGACGTCTTTTTCACCCCTCCACTTT; CDR3aa: CASSPLSTGTSFSPLHF
j_gene: TRBJ2-1; abundance: -; len: 14; d_gene: TRBD2; v_gene: TRBV11-2; CDR3nt: TGTGCCAGCAGCCGGACTAGCGGAGGGAATGAGCAGTTCTTC; CDR3aa: CASSRTSGGNEQFF
j_gene: TRBJ2-5; abundance: -; len: 15; d_gene: -; v_gene: TRBV7-2; CDR3nt: TGTGCCAGCAGCTTAGACCGACAGAGACAAGAGACCCAGTACTTC; CDR3aa: CASSLDRQRQETQYF
j_gene: TRBJ2-1; abundance: -; len: 11; d_gene: -; v_gene: TRBV12-3/TRBV12-4; CDR3nt: TGTGCCAGTAGACAGTACAATGAGCAGTTCTTC; CDR3aa: CASRQYNEQFF
j_gene: TRBJ1-2; abundance: -; len: 14; d_gene: -; v_gene: TRBV6-2/TRBV6-3; CDR3nt: TGTGCCAGCAGTTACGAAGACAGGAGCTATGGCTACACCTTC; CDR3aa: CASSYEDRSYGYTF
j_gene: TRBJ2-2; abundance: -; len: 13; d_gene: -; v_gene: TRBV14; CDR3nt: TGTGCCAGCAGCTCGGACATCACCGGGGAGCTGTTTTTT; CDR3aa: CASSSDITGELFF
j_gene: TRBJ1-2; abundance: -; len: 12; d_gene: -; v_gene: TRBV6-5; CDR3nt: TGTGCCAGCAGTTACAATCAGGCTTACTTCACCTTC; CDR3aa: CASSYNQAYFTF
j_gene: TRBJ2-7; abundance: -; len: 14; d_gene: -; v_gene: TRBV5-4; CDR3nt: TGTGCCAGCAGCTCCGGGACTCACTCCTACGAGCAGTACTTC; CDR3aa: CASSSGTHSYEQYF
j_gene: TRBJ1-2; abundance: once; len: 14; d_gene: -; v_gene: TRBV18; CDR3nt: TGTGCCAGCTCACCCGGCACCGACTCCTATGGCTACACCTTC; CDR3aa: CASSPGTDSYGYTF
j_gene: TRBJ1-6; abundance: few; len: 15; d_gene: -; v_gene: TRBV5-5; CDR3nt: TGTGCCAGCAGCTTGGGGACAGTAAATAATTCACCCCTCCACTTT; CDR3aa: CASSLGTVNNSPLHF
j_gene: TRBJ2-2; abundance: -; len: 16; d_gene: -; v_gene: TRBV3-1/TRBV3-2; CDR3nt: TGTGCCAGCAGCCAAGATTCACAGGGCGACCACGGGGAGCTGTTTTTT; CDR3aa: CASSQDSQGDHGELFF
j_gene: TRBJ2-1; abundance: -; len: 15; d_gene: TRBD2; v_gene: TRBV14; CDR3nt: TGTGCCAGCAGGCCAAATCTAGCGGGAGTTAATGAGCAGTTCTTC; CDR3aa: CASRPNLAGVNEQFF
j_gene: TRBJ2-3; abundance: -; len: 16; d_gene: TRBD2; v_gene: TRBV13; CDR3nt: TGTGCCAGCAGCTTTCCCCCGGGACTAGCGGGAGTAACGCAGTATTTT; CDR3aa: CASSFPPGLAGVTQYF
j_gene: TRBJ2-3; abundance: -; len: 15; d_gene: TRBD1; v_gene: TRBV7-6; CDR3nt: TGTGCCAGCAGCTTAGCCGGGACAGGGAGAGATACGCAGTATTTT; CDR3aa: CASSLAGTGRDTQYF
j_gene: TRBJ1-4; abundance: once; len: 13; d_gene: -; v_gene: TRBV18; CDR3nt: TGTGCCAGCACCCGACAGGAGAATGAAAAACTGTTTTTT; CDR3aa: CASTRQENEKLFF
j_gene: TRBJ1-3; abundance: few; len: 13; d_gene: -; v_gene: TRBV2; CDR3nt: TGTGCCAGCAACTACAGGGCGGGAGACACCATATATTTT; CDR3aa: CASNYRAGDTIYF
j_gene: TRBJ1-2; abundance: few; len: 13; d_gene: TRBD1; v_gene: TRBV2; CDR3nt: TGTGCCAGCAGTATACGGACAGGGGATGGCTACACCTTC; CDR3aa: CASSIRTGDGYTF
j_gene: TRBJ1-1; abundance: -; len: 14; d_gene: -; v_gene: TRBV19; CDR3nt: TGTGCCAGTAGTATAGGCGGAGGGAACACTGAAGCTTTCTTT; CDR3aa: CASSIGGGNTEAFF
j_gene: TRBJ2-5; abundance: -; len: 18; d_gene: TRBD2; v_gene: TRBV9; CDR3nt: TGTGCCAGCAGCGAGTCCCCCGGACTAGCGGGGGGGGGAGAGACCCAGTACTTC; CDR3aa: CASSESPGLAGGGETQYF
j_gene: TRBJ1-5; abundance: -; len: 13; d_gene: -; v_gene: TRBV11-2; CDR3nt: TGTGCCAGCGGACAGAATAGCAATCAGCCCCAGCATTTT; CDR3aa: CASGQNSNQPQHF
j_gene: TRBJ2-2; abundance: -; len: 16; d_gene: TRBD1; v_gene: TRBV5-1; CDR3nt: TGCGCCAGCAGCCCGACTCCGGGACAGGGCACCGGGGAGCTGTTTTTT; CDR3aa: CASSPTPGQGTGELFF
j_gene: TRBJ1-2; abundance: -; len: 15; d_gene: TRBD1; v_gene: TRBV6-2/TRBV6-3; CDR3nt: TGTGCCAGCAGTACAGGACAGGGGGCATTGAATGGCTACACCTTC; CDR3aa: CASSTGQGALNGYTF
j_gene: TRBJ2-7; abundance: once; len: 12; d_gene: TRBD2; v_gene: TRBV30; CDR3nt: TGTGCCTGGAGTGTGCGGGGGTTCGAGCAGTACTTC; CDR3aa: CAWSVRGFEQYF
j_gene: TRBJ1-3; abundance: many; len: 13; d_gene: -; v_gene: TRBV14; CDR3nt: TGTGCCAGCAGACTCAACTCTGGAAACACCATATATTTT; CDR3aa: CASRLNSGNTIYF
j_gene: TRBJ1-3; abundance: -; len: 16; d_gene: TRBD1; v_gene: TRBV10-1; CDR3nt: TGCGCCAGCAGTGACGGACAGGGGGCCAGTGGAAACACCATATATTTT; CDR3aa: CASSDGQGASGNTIYF
j_gene: TRBJ1-3; abundance: once; len: 16; d_gene: TRBD1; v_gene: TRBV6-5; CDR3nt: TGTGCCAGCAGTTACTCGACAGGGCTAGGGGGAAACACCATATATTTT; CDR3aa: CASSYSTGLGGNTIYF
j_gene: TRBJ2-1; abundance: -; len: 14; d_gene: TRBD1; v_gene: TRBV7-2; CDR3nt: TGTGCCAGCAGCTTAGGGACAGGGGTCGCTGAGCAGTTCTTC; CDR3aa: CASSLGTGVAEQFF